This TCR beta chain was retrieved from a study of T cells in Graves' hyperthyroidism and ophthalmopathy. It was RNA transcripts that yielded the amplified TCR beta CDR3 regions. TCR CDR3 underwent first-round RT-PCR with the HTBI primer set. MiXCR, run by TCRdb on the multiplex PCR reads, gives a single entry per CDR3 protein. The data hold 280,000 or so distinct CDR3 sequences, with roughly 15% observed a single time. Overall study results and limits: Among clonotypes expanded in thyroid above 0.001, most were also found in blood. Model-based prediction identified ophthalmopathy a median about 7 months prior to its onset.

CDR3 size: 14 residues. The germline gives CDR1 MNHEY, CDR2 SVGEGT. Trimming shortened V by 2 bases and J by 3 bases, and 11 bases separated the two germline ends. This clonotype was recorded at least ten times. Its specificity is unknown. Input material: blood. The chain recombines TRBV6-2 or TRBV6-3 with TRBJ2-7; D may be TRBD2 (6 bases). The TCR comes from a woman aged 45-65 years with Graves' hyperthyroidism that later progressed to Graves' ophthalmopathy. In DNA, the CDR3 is TGTGCCAGCAGTTACGGAGGGGCTTACTACGAGCAGTACTTC. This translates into CASSYGGAYYEQYF.